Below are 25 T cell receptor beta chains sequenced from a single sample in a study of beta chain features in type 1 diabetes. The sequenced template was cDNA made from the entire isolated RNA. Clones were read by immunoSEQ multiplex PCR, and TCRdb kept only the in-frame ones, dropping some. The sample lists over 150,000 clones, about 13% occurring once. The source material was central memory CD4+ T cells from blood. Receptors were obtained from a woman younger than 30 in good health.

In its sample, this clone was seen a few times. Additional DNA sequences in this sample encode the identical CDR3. The CDR3 DNA reads TGCAGCGGAGGACAGGGGGCCGGCAATGAGCAGTTCTTC. It encodes CSGGQGAGNEQFF. This sequence joins TRBV29-1 and TRBJ2-1, with 11 positions matching TRBD1. Trimming removed 7 bases from V and 6 bases from J; junction bases left unmatched: 5. Germline V gene lookup returns CDR1 SQVTM and CDR2 ANQGSEA. The CDR3 is made up of 13 amino acids.

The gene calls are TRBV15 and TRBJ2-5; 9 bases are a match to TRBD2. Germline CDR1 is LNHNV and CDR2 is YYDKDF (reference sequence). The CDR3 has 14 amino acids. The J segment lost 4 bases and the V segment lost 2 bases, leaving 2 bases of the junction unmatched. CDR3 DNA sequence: TGTGCCACCAGCAGATCGGGACTAGCAGAGACCCAGTACTTC. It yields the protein CATSRSGLAETQYF. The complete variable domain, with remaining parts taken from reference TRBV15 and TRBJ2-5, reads DAMVIQNPRYQVTQFGKPVTLSCSQTLNHNVMYWYQQKSSQAPKLLFHYYDKDFNNEADTPDNFQSRRPNTSFCFLDIRSPGLGDTAMYLCATSRSGLAETQYFGPGTRLLVL.

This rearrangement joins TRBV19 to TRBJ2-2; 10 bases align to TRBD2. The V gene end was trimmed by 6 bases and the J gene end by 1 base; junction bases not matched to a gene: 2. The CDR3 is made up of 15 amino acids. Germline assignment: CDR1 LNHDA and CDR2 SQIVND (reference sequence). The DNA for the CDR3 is TGTGCCAGTAGCACTAGCGGGATGAACACCGGGGAGCTGTTTTTT. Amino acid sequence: CASSTSGMNTGELFF.

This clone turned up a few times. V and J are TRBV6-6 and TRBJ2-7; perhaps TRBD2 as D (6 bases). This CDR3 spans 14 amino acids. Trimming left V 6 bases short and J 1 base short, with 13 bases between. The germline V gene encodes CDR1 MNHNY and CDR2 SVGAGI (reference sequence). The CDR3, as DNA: TGTGCCAGCAGAGACCGGGACTTTTCCTACGAGCAGTACTTC. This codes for CASRDRDFSYEQYF.

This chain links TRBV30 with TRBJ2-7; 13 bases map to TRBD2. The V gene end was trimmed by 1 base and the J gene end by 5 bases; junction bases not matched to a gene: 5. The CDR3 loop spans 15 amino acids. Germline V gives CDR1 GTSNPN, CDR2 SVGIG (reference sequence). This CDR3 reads CAWSGKGLAGNEQYF. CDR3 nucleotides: TGTGCCTGGAGTGGGAAGGGACTAGCGGGAAACGAGCAGTACTTC. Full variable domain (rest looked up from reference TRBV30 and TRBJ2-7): SQTIHQWPATLVQPVGSPLSLECTVEGTSNPNLYWYRQAAGRGLQLLFYSVGIGQISSEVPQNLSASRPQDRQFILSSKKLLLSDSGFYLCAWSGKGLAGNEQYFGPGTRLTVT.

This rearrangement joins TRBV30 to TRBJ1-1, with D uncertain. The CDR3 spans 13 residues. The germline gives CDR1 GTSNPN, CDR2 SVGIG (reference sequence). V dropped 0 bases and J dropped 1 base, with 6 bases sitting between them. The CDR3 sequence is CAWSVGRNTEAFF. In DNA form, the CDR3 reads TGTGCCTGGAGTGTTGGCCGGAACACTGAAGCTTTCTTT.

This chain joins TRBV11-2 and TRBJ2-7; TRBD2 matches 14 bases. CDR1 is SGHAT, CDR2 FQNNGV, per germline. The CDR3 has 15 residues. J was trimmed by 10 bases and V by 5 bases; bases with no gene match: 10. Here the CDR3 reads CASSTSGTSGSEQYF. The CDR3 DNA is TGTGCCAGCAGCACTTCCGGGACTAGCGGGAGTGAACAGTACTTC.

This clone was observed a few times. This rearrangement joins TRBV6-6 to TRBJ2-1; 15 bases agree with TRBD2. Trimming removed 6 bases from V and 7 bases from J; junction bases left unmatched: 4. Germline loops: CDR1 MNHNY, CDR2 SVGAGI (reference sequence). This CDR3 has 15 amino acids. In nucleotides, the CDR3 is TGTGCCAGCAGAGCCGGGACTAGCGGGAGGAATGAGCAGTTCTTC. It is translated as CASRAGTSGRNEQFF.

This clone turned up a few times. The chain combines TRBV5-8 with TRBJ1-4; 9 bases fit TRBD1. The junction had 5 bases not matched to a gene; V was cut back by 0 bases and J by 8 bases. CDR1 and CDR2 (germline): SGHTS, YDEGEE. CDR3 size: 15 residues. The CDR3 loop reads CASSLEGQGAEKLFF. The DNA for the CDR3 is TGTGCCAGCAGCTTGGAGGGACAGGGAGCGGAAAAACTGTTTTTT.

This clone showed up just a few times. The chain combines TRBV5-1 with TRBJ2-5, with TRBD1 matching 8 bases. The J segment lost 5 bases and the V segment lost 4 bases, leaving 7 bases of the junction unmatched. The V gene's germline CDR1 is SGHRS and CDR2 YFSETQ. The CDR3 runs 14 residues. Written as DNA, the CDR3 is TGCGCCAGCAGCCTCGGACAGGGATATGAGACCCAGTACTTC. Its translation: CASSLGQGYETQYF.

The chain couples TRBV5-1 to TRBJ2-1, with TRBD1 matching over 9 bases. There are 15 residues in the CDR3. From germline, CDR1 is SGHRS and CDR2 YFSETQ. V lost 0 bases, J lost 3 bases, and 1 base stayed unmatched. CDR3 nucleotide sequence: TGCGCCAGCAGCTTGGTGGGACAGGGCTACAATGAGCAGTTCTTC. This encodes CASSLVGQGYNEQFF.

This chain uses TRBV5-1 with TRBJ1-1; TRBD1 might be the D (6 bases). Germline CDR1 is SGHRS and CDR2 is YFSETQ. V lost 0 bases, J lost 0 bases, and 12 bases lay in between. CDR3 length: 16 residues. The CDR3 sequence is CASSLAFGQLNTEAFF. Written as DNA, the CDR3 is TGCGCCAGCAGCTTGGCGTTTGGACAGCTGAACACTGAAGCTTTCTTT.

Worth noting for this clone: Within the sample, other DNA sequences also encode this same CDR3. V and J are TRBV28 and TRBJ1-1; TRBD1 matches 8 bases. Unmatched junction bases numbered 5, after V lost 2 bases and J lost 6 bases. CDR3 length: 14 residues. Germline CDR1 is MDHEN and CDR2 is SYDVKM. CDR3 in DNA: TGTGCCAGCAGTTTAACAGGGGGAAGCGCTGAAGCTTTCTTT. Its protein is CASSLTGGSAEAFF.

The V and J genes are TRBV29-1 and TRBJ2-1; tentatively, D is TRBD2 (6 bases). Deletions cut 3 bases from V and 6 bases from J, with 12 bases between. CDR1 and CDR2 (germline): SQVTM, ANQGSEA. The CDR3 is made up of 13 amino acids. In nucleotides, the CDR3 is TGCAGCGTTGATCACCTCGGGAGCAATGAGCAGTTCTTC. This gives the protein CSVDHLGSNEQFF.

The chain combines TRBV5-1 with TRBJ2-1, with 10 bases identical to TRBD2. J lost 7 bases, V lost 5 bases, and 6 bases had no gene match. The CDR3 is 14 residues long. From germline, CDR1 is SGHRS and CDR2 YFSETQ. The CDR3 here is CASSPGTSENEQFF. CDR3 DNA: TGCGCCAGCAGTCCTGGGACTAGCGAAAATGAGCAGTTCTTC.

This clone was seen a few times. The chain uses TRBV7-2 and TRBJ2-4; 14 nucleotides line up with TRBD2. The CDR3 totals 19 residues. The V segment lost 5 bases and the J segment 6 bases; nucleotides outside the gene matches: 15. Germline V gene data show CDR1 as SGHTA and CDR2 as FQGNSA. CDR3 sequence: CASSRRLAGGPENRNIQYF. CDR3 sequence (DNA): TGTGCCAGCAGCCGAAGACTAGCGGGAGGGCCCGAAAATAGAAACATTCAGTACTTC. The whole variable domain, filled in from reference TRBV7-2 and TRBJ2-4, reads GAGVSQSPSNKVTEKGKDVELRCDPISGHTALYWYRQSLGQGLEFLIYFQGNSAPDKSGLPSDRFSAERTGGSVSTLTIQRTQQEDSAVYLCASSRRLAGGPENRNIQYFGAGTRLSVL.

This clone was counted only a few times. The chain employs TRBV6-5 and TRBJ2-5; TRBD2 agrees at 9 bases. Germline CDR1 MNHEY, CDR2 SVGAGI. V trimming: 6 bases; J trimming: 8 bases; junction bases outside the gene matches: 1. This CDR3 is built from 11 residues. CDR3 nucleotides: TGTGCCAGCAGGCGGGGGGGAACCCAGTACTTC. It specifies CASRRGGTQYF.

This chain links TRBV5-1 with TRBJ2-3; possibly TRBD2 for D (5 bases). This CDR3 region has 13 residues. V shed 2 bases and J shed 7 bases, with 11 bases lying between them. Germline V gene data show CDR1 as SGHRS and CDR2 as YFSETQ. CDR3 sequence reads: CASSLGGYYTQYF. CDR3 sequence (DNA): TGCGCCAGCAGCTTAGGCGGGTATTATACGCAGTATTTT.

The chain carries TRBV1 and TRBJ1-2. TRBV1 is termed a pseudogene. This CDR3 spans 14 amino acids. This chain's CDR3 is CTSSRPRRGDGYTF. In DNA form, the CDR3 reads TGCACCAGCAGCCGGCCGAGGCGGGGCGATGGCTACACCTTC.

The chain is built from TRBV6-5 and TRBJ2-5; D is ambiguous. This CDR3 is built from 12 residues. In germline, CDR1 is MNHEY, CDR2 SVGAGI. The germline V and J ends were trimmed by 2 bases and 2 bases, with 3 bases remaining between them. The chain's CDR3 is CASSYPQETQYF. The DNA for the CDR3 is TGTGCCAGCAGTTACCCGCAAGAGACCCAGTACTTC.

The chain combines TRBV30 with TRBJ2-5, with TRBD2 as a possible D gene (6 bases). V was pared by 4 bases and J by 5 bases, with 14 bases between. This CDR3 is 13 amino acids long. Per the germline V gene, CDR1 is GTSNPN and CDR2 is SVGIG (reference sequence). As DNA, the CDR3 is TGTGCCTGGAACGGCGGGGATTGGGAGACCCAGTACTTC. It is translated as CAWNGGDWETQYF.

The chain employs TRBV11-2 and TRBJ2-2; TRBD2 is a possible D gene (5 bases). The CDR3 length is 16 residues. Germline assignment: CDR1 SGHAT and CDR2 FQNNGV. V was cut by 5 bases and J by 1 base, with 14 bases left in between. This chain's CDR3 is CASSRWTPGNTGELFF. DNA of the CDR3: TGTGCCAGCAGCCGTTGGACTCCCGGGAACACCGGGGAGCTGTTTTTT.

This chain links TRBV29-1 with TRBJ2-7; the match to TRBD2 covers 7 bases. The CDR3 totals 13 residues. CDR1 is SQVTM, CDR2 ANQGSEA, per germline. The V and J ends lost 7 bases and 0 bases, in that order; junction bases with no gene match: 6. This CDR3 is CSASGTNSYEQYF. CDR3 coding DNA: TGCAGCGCCTCCGGGACTAACTCCTACGAGCAGTACTTC.

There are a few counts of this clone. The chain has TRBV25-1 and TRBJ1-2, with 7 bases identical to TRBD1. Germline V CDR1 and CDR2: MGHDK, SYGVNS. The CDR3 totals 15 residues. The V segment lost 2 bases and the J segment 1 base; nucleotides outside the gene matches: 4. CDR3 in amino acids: CASSEGDRINYGYTF. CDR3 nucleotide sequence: TGTGCCAGCAGTGAAGGGGACAGAATTAACTATGGCTACACCTTC.

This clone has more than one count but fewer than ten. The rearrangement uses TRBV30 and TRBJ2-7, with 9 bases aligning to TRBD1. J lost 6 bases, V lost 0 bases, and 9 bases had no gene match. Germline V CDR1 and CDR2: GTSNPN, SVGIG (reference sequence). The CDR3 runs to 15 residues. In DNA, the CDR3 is TGTGCCTGGAGTGTAACCGGACAGGGGTTCTCCGAGCAGTACTTC. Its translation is CAWSVTGQGFSEQYF.